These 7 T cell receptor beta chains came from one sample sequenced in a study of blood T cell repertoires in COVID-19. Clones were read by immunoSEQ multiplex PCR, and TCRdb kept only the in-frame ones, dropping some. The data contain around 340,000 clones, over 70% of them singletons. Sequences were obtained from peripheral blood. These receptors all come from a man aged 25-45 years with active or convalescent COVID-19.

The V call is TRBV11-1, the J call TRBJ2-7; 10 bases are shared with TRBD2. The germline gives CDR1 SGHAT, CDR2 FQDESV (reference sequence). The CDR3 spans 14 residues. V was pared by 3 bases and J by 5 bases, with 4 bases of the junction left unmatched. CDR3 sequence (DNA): TGTGCCAGCAGCTTGGCTAGCGGGAGCCACGAGCAGTACTTC. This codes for CASSLASGSHEQYF.

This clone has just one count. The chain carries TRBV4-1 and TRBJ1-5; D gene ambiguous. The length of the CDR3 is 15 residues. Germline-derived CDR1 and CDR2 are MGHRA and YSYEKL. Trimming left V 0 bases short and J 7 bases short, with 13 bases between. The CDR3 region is CASSQDVGRGQPQHF. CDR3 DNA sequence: TGCGCCAGCAGCCAAGATGTGGGGAGAGGGCAGCCCCAGCATTTT.

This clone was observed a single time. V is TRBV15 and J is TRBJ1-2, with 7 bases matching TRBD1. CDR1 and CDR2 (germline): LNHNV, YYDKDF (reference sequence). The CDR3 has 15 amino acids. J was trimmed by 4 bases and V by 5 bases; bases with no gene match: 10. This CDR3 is CATSPGGGNFYGYTF. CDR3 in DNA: TGTGCCACCAGCCCCGGAGGGGGCAATTTCTATGGCTACACCTTC.

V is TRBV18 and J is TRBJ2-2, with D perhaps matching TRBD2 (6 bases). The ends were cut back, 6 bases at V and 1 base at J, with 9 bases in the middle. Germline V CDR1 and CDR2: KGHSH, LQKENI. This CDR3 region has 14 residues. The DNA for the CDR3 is TGTGCCAGCTCCCGTAGCGGGAACACCGGGGAGCTGTTTTTT. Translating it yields CASSRSGNTGELFF.

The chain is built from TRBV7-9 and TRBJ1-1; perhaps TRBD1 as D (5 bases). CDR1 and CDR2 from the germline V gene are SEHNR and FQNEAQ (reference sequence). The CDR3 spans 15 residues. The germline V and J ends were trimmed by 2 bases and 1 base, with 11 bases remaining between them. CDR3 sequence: CASSLLGGRNTEAFF. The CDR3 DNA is TGTGCCAGCAGCTTACTCGGGGGAAGGAACACTGAAGCTTTCTTT.

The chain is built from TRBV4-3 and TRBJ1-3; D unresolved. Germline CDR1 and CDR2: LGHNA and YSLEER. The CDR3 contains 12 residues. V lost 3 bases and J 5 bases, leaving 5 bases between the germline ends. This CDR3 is CASSQTRNTIYF. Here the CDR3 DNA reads TGCGCCAGCAGCCAGACAAGAAACACCATATATTTT.

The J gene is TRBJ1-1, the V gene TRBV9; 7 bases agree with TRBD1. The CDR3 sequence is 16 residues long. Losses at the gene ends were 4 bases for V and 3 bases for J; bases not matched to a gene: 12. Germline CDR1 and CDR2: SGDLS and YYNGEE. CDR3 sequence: CASSPRQGGVDTEAFF. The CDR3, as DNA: TGTGCCAGCAGCCCGCGACAGGGTGGGGTGGACACTGAAGCTTTCTTT.